The rows below give T cell receptor beta chains drawn from one sample of a study of blood T cell repertoires in COVID-19. Profiling relied on immunoSEQ multiplex PCR, and the TCRdb table lists in-frame clones only, not all of them. Among approximately 170,000 clones listed, about 86% were seen once. Sequencing used peripheral blood. The receptors were gathered from a man between 65 and 85 years old with active or convalescent COVID-19. Both conserved end residues are part of each CDR3. The D gene is left open where the match is weak. Size is stated for part of the rows, as once, few or many counts, or as a class when the clone is expanded.

TRBV18,NA,NA,TRBJ2-5,CASSPGGSLRETQYF,TGTGCCAGCTCACCAGGAGGGTCTCTAAGGGAGACCCAGTACTTC
TRBV24-1,NA,NA,TRBJ1-2,CATSGPNGYTF,TGTGCCACCAGTGGGCCGAATGGCTACACCTTC
TRBV5-8,NA,NA,TRBJ1-2,CASSLGQDALGYTF,TGTGCCAGCAGCTTGGGACAGGACGCTTTGGGCTACACCTTC
TRBV4-3,NA,NA,TRBJ2-2,CASSQDMVRTGSTGELFF,TGCGCCAGCAGCCAAGACATGGTCCGTACAGGCTCAACCGGGGAGCTGTTTTTT
TRBV2,NA,NA,TRBJ1-5,CASRADKGNQPQHF,TGTGCCAGCAGGGCCGACAAAGGCAATCAGCCCCAGCATTTT
TRBV11-2,NA,NA,TRBJ1-3,CASSLYEGGTIYF,TGTGCCAGCAGCTTATATGAGGGAGGCACCATATATTTT
TRBV5-1,TRBD1,NA,TRBJ2-5,CASSPTGGRTQYF,TGCGCCAGCAGCCCTACAGGGGGCAGGACCCAGTACTTC
TRBV7-2,NA,NA,TRBJ2-7,CASSAQGYEQYF,TGTGCCAGCAGCGCCCAGGGTTACGAGCAGTACTTC
TRBV18,NA,NA,TRBJ2-5,CASSPRSIETQYF,TGTGCCAGCTCACCACGTTCCATAGAGACCCAGTACTTC
TRBV19,TRBD1,NA,TRBJ1-3,CASSPGQVVNTIYF,TGTGCCAGCTCCCCGGGACAGGTTGTAAACACCATATATTTT
TRBV6-2/TRBV6-3,NA,NA,TRBJ1-5,CASSYSLAGQTGQPQHF,TGTGCCAGCAGTTACTCTTTGGCCGGACAGACGGGGCAGCCCCAGCATTTT
TRBV7-2,TRBD1,NA,TRBJ2-7,CASSLVVGRQGNSYEQYF,TGTGCCAGCAGCTTAGTTGTGGGGAGACAGGGGAACTCCTACGAGCAGTACTTC
TRBV5-1,TRBD1,NA,TRBJ1-2,CASRTGQGDGYTF,TGCGCCAGCAGGACCGGACAGGGTGATGGCTACACCTTC
TRBV13,TRBD2,once,TRBJ2-7,CASSPPRLAKTYEQYF,TGTGCCAGCAGCCCCCCAAGACTAGCGAAGACCTACGAGCAGTACTTC
TRBV7-8,TRBD2,many,TRBJ2-2,CASSLVAGNTGELFF,TGTGCCAGCAGCTTAGTAGCGGGGAACACCGGGGAGCTGTTTTTT
TRBV30,NA,once,TRBJ1-2,CAWSVSRTGGYTF,TGTGCCTGGAGTGTATCCAGGACGGGAGGCTACACCTTC
TRBV30,TRBD1,NA,TRBJ1-1,CAWMRGQKFLNTEAFF,TGTGCCTGGATGAGGGGACAGAAGTTTCTGAACACTGAAGCTTTCTTT
TRBV19,NA,NA,TRBJ2-7,CASSIAVSSYEQYF,TGTGCCAGTAGTATAGCGGTAAGCTCCTACGAGCAGTACTTC
TRBV27,TRBD1,NA,TRBJ2-3,CASSHRDRGLTDTQYF,TGTGCCAGCAGTCACCGGGACAGGGGGCTCACAGATACGCAGTATTTT
TRBV6-5,NA,NA,TRBJ2-7,CASSYLVGQTYEQYF,TGTGCCAGCAGTTACCTGGTCGGACAGACCTACGAGCAGTACTTC
TRBV9,NA,NA,TRBJ1-2,CASSVETRSYGYTF,TGTGCCAGCAGCGTAGAGACCAGGTCCTATGGCTACACCTTC
TRBV9,NA,NA,TRBJ2-1,CASSVDSHSSYNEQFF,TGTGCCAGCAGCGTAGACAGCCATAGCTCCTACAATGAGCAGTTCTTC
TRBV6-2/TRBV6-3,TRBD1,NA,TRBJ1-6,CASSTRDRRPNSPLHF,TGTGCCAGCAGCACCCGGGACAGAAGACCTAATTCACCCCTCCACTTT
TRBV7-2,NA,few,TRBJ2-1,CASSTQHSYNEQFF,TGTGCCAGCAGCACGCAACACTCCTACAATGAGCAGTTCTTC
TRBV7-2,NA,NA,TRBJ2-5,CASSLTQLQETQYF,TGTGCCAGCAGCTTAACACAGCTCCAAGAGACCCAGTACTTC
TRBV24-1,TRBD1,NA,TRBJ1-5,CATSDATGINQPQHF,TGTGCCACCAGTGACGCGACAGGGATCAATCAGCCCCAGCATTTT
TRBV18,TRBD1,once,TRBJ1-5,CASSPGTGFDQPQHF,TGTGCCAGCTCACCAGGGACAGGGTTCGATCAGCCCCAGCATTTT
TRBV20-1,TRBD2,NA,TRBJ2-7,CSASSFPAGGAAYEQYF,TGCAGTGCTAGTTCCTTTCCGGCGGGGGGGGCGGCCTACGAGCAGTACTTC
TRBV7-2,NA,NA,TRBJ2-7,CASSLALPREQYF,TGTGCCAGCAGCTTAGCGCTACCCCGCGAGCAGTACTTC
TRBV6-5,NA,NA,TRBJ2-2,CASSNTGMAGELFF,TGTGCCAGCAGTAACACAGGGATGGCCGGGGAGCTGTTTTTT
TRBV19,TRBD1,NA,TRBJ1-5,CASSIDIRGNQPQHF,TGTGCCAGTAGTATAGACATCAGGGGGAATCAGCCCCAGCATTTT
TRBV7-3,NA,NA,TRBJ2-2,CASSPQASNTGELFF,TGTGCCAGCAGCCCCCAGGCATCGAACACCGGGGAGCTGTTTTTT